The clone carrying this TCR beta chain was counted at least ten times. Its antigen is unknown. These data come from a study of T-cell memory formation after mild COVID-19. Study-wide results and caveats: CM and EM subsets held most contracting CD4+ clones; EMRA held CD8+ ones. Still unconfirmed is whether the second-wave clones peaking on day 37 recognized SARS-CoV-2.

The germline CDR1 and CDR2 sequences are MNHEY and SVGAGI. The length of the CDR3 is 15 residues. Trimming pared 4 bases from V and 1 base from J, leaving 13 bases between. The TCR alpha and TCR beta cDNA libraries, bearing sample barcodes and UMIs, were generated by 5'RACE using constant-segment primers. TCRdb reanalysed the 5' RACE reads using MiXCR and keeps one entry per CDR3 protein. Found here are hundreds of thousands of distinct CDR3 sequences, 8.2% of them singletons; the top ten hold approximately 23%. The sample was PBMCs or a T cell subset sorted from them (not recorded which). The TCR comes from a man between 18 and 29 years old who had mild COVID-19 (a few samples of this study predate the infection). Cell type and time point are not known. This chain joins TRBV6-5 and TRBJ1-1, with D unclear. The CDR3 spells CASSFSPLGNTEAFF. CDR3 in DNA: TGTGCCAGCAGTTTTTCCCCGTTGGGGAACACTGAAGCTTTCTTT.